The 11 T cell receptor beta chains in this list originate from one sample, sequenced in a study of Graves' ophthalmopathy and Graves' hyperthyroidism. Transcripts of RNA were the source for amplifying TCR beta CDR3 regions. First-round RT-PCR with HTBI primers preceded a second-round multiplex PCR. From the multiplex PCR reads, TCRdb called clonotypes with MiXCR, one entry per CDR3 protein. The sample lists about 400,000 distinct CDR3 sequences, 15% to 19% occurring once. The sample was peripheral blood. The receptors stem from a woman between 18 and 29 years old with stable Graves' hyperthyroidism.

This chain connects TRBV28 to TRBJ1-2; D is unresolved. The CDR3 has 15 residues. V lost 6 bases and J 3 bases, leaving 17 bases between the germline ends. Looked up from germline, CDR1 is MDHEN and CDR2 is SYDVKM. This CDR3 reads CASSLMENSYYGYTF. CDR3 coding DNA: TGTGCCAGCAGCCTAATGGAGAACTCTTACTATGGCTACACCTTC.

This clonotype was counted at least ten times. This chain joins TRBV12-3 or TRBV12-4 and TRBJ1-5; TRBD1 agrees at 7 bases. V dropped 5 bases and J dropped 8; count of bases not matched to a gene: 9. CDR3 length: 14 amino acids. The CDR3 here is CASSQTGTREPQHF. CDR3 DNA sequence: TGTGCCAGCAGTCAGACAGGGACTAGGGAGCCCCAGCATTTT.

At least ten counts were recorded for this clonotype. This rearrangement joins TRBV6-1 to TRBJ1-3; D gene uncertain. The CDR3 covers 15 residues. V gave up 1 base and J gave up 1 base, with 8 bases separating them. Germline V lookup: CDR1 MNHNS, CDR2 SASEGT. CDR3 sequence reads: CASSEDGTSGNTIYF. The CDR3 DNA sequence: TGTGCCAGCAGTGAAGACGGTACTTCTGGAAACACCATATATTTT.

This clonotype came up many times. V usage is TRBV7-9 and J usage is TRBJ2-2; D is undetermined. V was clipped by 4 bases and J by 3 bases, with 12 bases between them. CDR1 and CDR2 (germline): SEHNR, FQNEAQ (reference sequence). The CDR3 contains 15 residues. The CDR3 loop reads CASSSDAGYTGELFF. Written as DNA, the CDR3 is TGTGCCAGCAGCTCGGACGCAGGATACACCGGGGAGCTGTTTTTT.

This clonotype showed up many times. The V gene is TRBV6-5, the J gene TRBJ1-6; 9 bases fit TRBD1. Trimming removed 4 bases from V and 7 bases from J; junction bases left unmatched: 8. CDR1 MNHEY and CDR2 SVGAGI come from the germline V gene. The CDR3 runs 16 residues. The CDR3 nucleotides read TGTGCCAGCAGTTCGGTACCGGGACAGGGAAATTCACCCCTCCACTTT. Protein sequence: CASSSVPGQGNSPLHF.

This clonotype was found a few times. The chain couples TRBV4-1 to TRBJ1-2, with TRBD1 matching over 7 bases. The ends lost 4 bases at V and 2 bases at J; junction bases unmatched: 4. This CDR3 comprises 14 residues. Germline values: CDR1 MGHRA, CDR2 YSYEKL. The CDR3 reads CASSPQGGNYGYTF. The CDR3 DNA reads as TGCGCCAGCAGCCCTCAGGGGGGGAACTATGGCTACACCTTC.

This clonotype was seen a few times. Its ends do not fully match the called genes, so a read error is possible. The chain has TRBV29-1 and TRBJ1-1, with D unclear. Germline CDR1 is SQVTM and CDR2 is ANQGSEA. The CDR3 has 11 amino acids. Here the CDR3 DNA reads TGCAGTGTTGAAGTACTAACTGAATCTTTCTTT. As protein: CSVEVLTESFF.

The rearrangement uses TRBV15 and TRBJ1-6; D not resolved. Germline V CDR1 and CDR2: LNHNV, YYDKDF (reference sequence). V was shortened by 1 base and J by 0 bases, with 7 bases between the two germline ends. This CDR3 is 16 amino acids long. DNA for the CDR3: TGTGCCACCAGCAGAGGTGGAGTCTCCTATAATTCACCCCTCCACTTT. Translated, it gives CATSRGGVSYNSPLHF. The variable domain in full, completed from reference TRBV15 and TRBJ1-6, reads DAMVIQNPRYQVTQFGKPVTLSCSQTLNHNVMYWYQQKSSQAPKLLFHYYDKDFNNEADTPDNFQSRRPNTSFCFLDIRSPGLGDTAMYLCATSRGGVSYNSPLHFGNGTRLTVT.

This clonotype was recorded at least ten times. This sequence joins TRBV6-1 and TRBJ1-1; TRBD1 is a possible D gene (6 bases). From germline, CDR1 is MNHNS and CDR2 SASEGT. The CDR3 consists of 14 residues. V was trimmed by 7 bases and J by 0 bases, leaving 12 bases between them. The CDR3 DNA sequence: TGTGCCAGCAATATCCGACAGGTGAACACTGAAGCTTTCTTT. Translation: CASNIRQVNTEAFF.

The chain uses TRBV24-1 and TRBJ1-2, with D perhaps matching TRBD1 (5 bases). This CDR3 comprises 13 residues. V lost 3 bases to trimming and J lost 3 bases, with 7 bases between them. CDR1 KGHDR and CDR2 SFDVKD come from the germline V gene. The CDR3 region is CATSDVRDYGYTF. In DNA, the CDR3 is TGTGCCACCAGTGATGTCAGGGACTATGGCTACACCTTC.

The V gene is TRBV7-2, the J gene TRBJ2-2; TRBD1 matches at 8 bases. This CDR3 comprises 17 residues. From germline, CDR1 is SGHTA and CDR2 FQGNSA. V dropped 4 bases and J dropped 1; count of bases not matched to a gene: 8. The CDR3, as DNA: TGTGCCAGCAGCTCCGGACAGGGTGGTAGGAACACCGGGGAGCTGTTTTTT. This sequence encodes CASSSGQGGRNTGELFF. The variable domain in full, completed from reference TRBV7-2 and TRBJ2-2, reads GAGVSQSPSNKVTEKGKDVELRCDPISGHTALYWYRQSLGQGLEFLIYFQGNSAPDKSGLPSDRFSAERTGGSVSTLTIQRTQQEDSAVYLCASSSGQGGRNTGELFFGEGSRLTVL.